The 16 T cell receptor beta chains reported below all come from one sample, sequenced in a study of blood T cell repertoires in COVID-19. Sequenced by immunoSEQ multiplex PCR; TCRdb stores in-frame clones only, minus some. The data show under 250,000 clones, 86% seen once. Material for sequencing was peripheral blood. The receptor source for this set is a man between 60 and 75 years old with acute or convalescent COVID-19.

V is TRBV9 and J is TRBJ2-3; 7 bases match TRBD1. With 0 bases clipped from V and 2 bases from J, the junction kept 15 bases outside the gene matches. CDR3 size: 19 residues. The germline V gene has CDR1 SGDLS and CDR2 YYNGEE. Here the CDR3 DNA reads TGTGCCAGCAGCGTAGAACAGGGGTCTCCCATCTCAACCACAGATACGCAGTATTTT. It encodes CASSVEQGSPISTTDTQYF.

The rearrangement links TRBV5-8 to TRBJ2-1; TRBD1 agrees at 7 bases. The V segment lost 4 bases and the J segment 4 bases; nucleotides outside the gene matches: 11. The CDR3 is 16 residues long. In germline, CDR1 is SGHTS, CDR2 YDEGEE. The CDR3: CASSPLQGGWYNEQFF. The CDR3 bases are TGTGCCAGCAGCCCATTGCAAGGGGGCTGGTACAATGAGCAGTTCTTC.

This clone was seen only once. The rearrangement uses TRBV5-1 and TRBJ1-1, with D hard to call. Germline V lookup: CDR1 SGHRS, CDR2 YFSETQ. This CDR3 has 13 residues. The V end was cut by 3 bases, the J end by 5 bases, with 11 bases between. DNA of the CDR3: TGCGCCAGCAGCTCCCCGGGAGGGACTGAAGCTTTCTTT. Its protein is CASSSPGGTEAFF.

This rearrangement joins TRBV6-5 to TRBJ1-2, with no clear D. V shed 6 bases and J shed 8 bases, with 13 bases lying between them. CDR1 and CDR2 from the germline V gene are MNHEY and SVGAGI. The CDR3 runs to 12 residues. For the CDR3, the DNA is TGTGCCAGCAGGGTTAATGCTGCGGGCTACACCTTC. It encodes CASRVNAAGYTF.

This clone was found a few times. The chain links TRBV5-1 to TRBJ1-6; TRBD1 matches 8 bases. Trimming cost V 2 bases and J 7 bases; bases outside gene matches: 2. Germline V CDR1 and CDR2: SGHRS, YFSETQ. The CDR3 length is 14 residues. This CDR3 is CASSLRQGNSPLHF. The CDR3 DNA reads TGCGCCAGCAGCTTACGACAGGGGAATTCACCCCTCCACTTT.

CDR3 DNA: TGTGCCTGGAGTGTAATGCTAAGCACAGATACGCAGTATTTT. Protein product: CAWSVMLSTDTQYF. The chain recombines TRBV30 with TRBJ2-3; no clear D gene. The length of the CDR3 is 14 residues. V was trimmed by 0 bases and J by 0 bases, leaving 7 bases between them. Germline loops: CDR1 GTSNPN, CDR2 SVGIG (reference sequence).

The chain joins TRBV5-6 to TRBJ1-2, with 7 bases fitting TRBD1. V dropped 4 bases and J dropped 4; count of bases not matched to a gene: 22. In germline, CDR1 is SGHDT, CDR2 YYEEEE. The CDR3 length is 19 residues. The CDR3 loop is CASSPRQGRVGRYGYGYTF. Written as DNA, the CDR3 is TGTGCCAGCAGCCCCCGACAGGGTCGGGTTGGACGGTATGGCTATGGCTACACCTTC.

The chain has TRBV28 and TRBJ1-4, with a possible D match to TRBD1 (5 bases). The germline CDR1 and CDR2 sequences are MDHEN and SYDVKM. The CDR3 loop spans 16 amino acids. V was clipped by 6 bases and J by 4 bases, with 18 bases between them. As DNA, the CDR3 is TGTGCCAGCAGCAATGCAGGCAGGGCGTTTAATGAAAAACTGTTTTTT. It translates to CASSNAGRAFNEKLFF. Drawing the rest from reference TRBV28 and TRBJ1-4, the complete variable domain is DVKVTQSSRYLVKRTGEKVFLECVQDMDHENMFWYRQDPGLGLRLIYFSYDVKMKEKGDIPEGYSVSREKKERFSLILESASTNQTSMYLCASSNAGRAFNEKLFFGSGTQLSVL.

This clone came up once. The V call is TRBV28, the J call TRBJ1-5; tentatively, D is TRBD1 (5 bases). CDR3 length: 15 amino acids. The germline V gene has CDR1 MDHEN and CDR2 SYDVKM. The germline V and J ends were trimmed by 3 bases and 6 bases, with 15 bases remaining between them. CDR3 sequence reads: CASSFFGRVGQPQHF. DNA for the CDR3: TGTGCCAGCAGTTTTTTCGGCAGGGTGGGTCAGCCCCAGCATTTT.

The rearrangement uses TRBV4-1 and TRBJ1-1; 8 nucleotides line up with TRBD1. Trimming removed 1 base from V and 1 base from J; junction bases left unmatched: 5. The CDR3 loop spans 16 amino acids. CDR1 is MGHRA and CDR2 is YSYEKL in the germline V gene. The CDR3 bases are TGCGCCAGCAGCCAAGCCTCCGGGACAGGGAACACTGAAGCTTTCTTT. Its translation is CASSQASGTGNTEAFF.

The chain recombines TRBV6-2 or TRBV6-3 with TRBJ2-7; D is perhaps TRBD1 (6 bases). The CDR3 consists of 15 residues. Germline CDR1 and CDR2: MNHEY and SVGEGT. V lost 2 bases to trimming and J lost 7 bases, with 18 bases between them. CDR3 coding DNA: TGTGCCAGCAGTTACAGTGGGGGCCGTCCTTCTGAGCAGTACTTC. As protein: CASSYSGGRPSEQYF.

This chain connects TRBV2 to TRBJ1-3; D might be TRBD1 (6 bases). The CDR3 sequence is 16 residues long. V lost 1 base and J lost 4, with 14 bases in between. Germline CDR1 and CDR2: SNHLY and FYNNEI. The CDR3 coding sequence is TGTGCCAGCAGTGAAGAAGGACCAGGGGTCGGAAACACCATATATTTT. This translates into CASSEEGPGVGNTIYF.

The chain is built from TRBV15 and TRBJ1-1; TRBD1 aligns across 7 bases. This CDR3 has 15 residues. Trimming removed 0 bases from V and 1 base from J; junction bases left unmatched: 2. Looked up from germline, CDR1 is LNHNV and CDR2 is YYDKDF (reference sequence). The CDR3 DNA sequence: TGTGCCACCAGCAGAGACGGGACAGCGAACACTGAAGCTTTCTTT. As protein: CATSRDGTANTEAFF.

This clone was seen a handful of times. The chain employs TRBV19 and TRBJ1-4; 7 bases match TRBD1. The CDR3 is 14 amino acids. Trimming removed 4 bases from V and 7 bases from J; junction bases left unmatched: 6. Looked up from germline, CDR1 is LNHDA and CDR2 is SQIVND (reference sequence). The CDR3 reads CASSNRQGGEKLFF. In DNA form, the CDR3 reads TGTGCCAGTAGTAATCGTCAGGGGGGTGAAAAACTGTTTTTT. The full variable domain, in which reference TRBV19 and TRBJ1-4 provide the parts outside the CDR3, is DGGITQSPKYLFRKEGQNVTLSCEQNLNHDAMYWYRQDPGQGLRLIYYSQIVNDFQKGDIAEGYSVSREKKESFPLTVTSAQKNPTAFYLCASSNRQGGEKLFFGSGTQLSVL.

The DNA of the CDR3 is TGTGCCAGCAGTTTAAACGGTAACTATGGCTACACCTTC. Protein: CASSLNGNYGYTF. This chain uses TRBV28 with TRBJ1-2, with D unclear. From germline, CDR1 is MDHEN and CDR2 SYDVKM. Trimming cost V 2 bases and J 1 base, with 5 bases left between them. This CDR3 is 13 amino acids long.

The chain links TRBV5-5 to TRBJ2-4, with 7 bases fitting TRBD2. The CDR3 has 14 amino acids. Trimming removed 3 bases from V and 6 bases from J; junction bases left unmatched: 6. Germline assignment: CDR1 SGHKS and CDR2 YYEKEE (reference sequence). CDR3 residues: CASSSLTSINIQYF. CDR3 bases: TGTGCCAGCAGCTCGCTGACTAGCATAAACATTCAGTACTTC. The full variable domain, in which reference TRBV5-5 and TRBJ2-4 provide the parts outside the CDR3, is DAGVTQSPTHLIKTRGQQVTLRCSPISGHKSVSWYQQVLGQGPQFIFQYYEKEERGRGNFPDRFSARQFPNYSSELNVNALLLGDSALYLCASSSLTSINIQYFGAGTRLSVL.